Below, 12 T cell receptor beta chains from the same sample are listed, as sequenced in a study of blood T cell repertoires in COVID-19. TCRdb's table, derived via immunoSEQ multiplex PCR, lists solely in-frame clones and lacks some. This table has 130,000 or so clones, around 83% appearing once. The sequencing sample was made of peripheral blood. The receptors were gathered from a human donor in a cohort sampled during active COVID-19.

V gene TRBV11-3 combines with J gene TRBJ2-5; D is unclear. CDR3 length: 12 amino acids. Germline CDR1 SGHNT, CDR2 YENEEA. V was pared by 1 base and J by 4 bases, with 4 bases between. The CDR3 DNA reads as TGTGCCAGCAGCTTAGTGCGAGAGACCCAGTACTTC. Its protein product is CASSLVRETQYF.

This clone was observed a few times. The sample contains more than one DNA sequence encoding this CDR3. The V gene is TRBV7-6, the J gene TRBJ1-3, with 10 nucleotides matching TRBD1. With V trimmed by 8 bases and J by 0 bases, 7 bases remained unmatched. The germline V gene has CDR1 SGHVS and CDR2 FNYEAQ. This CDR3 is built from 16 residues. Here the CDR3 DNA reads TGTGCCAGCCGCCTTGGGACAGGGGACTCTGGAAACACCATATATTTT. Translation: CASRLGTGDSGNTIYF.

V gene TRBV12-3 or TRBV12-4 combines with J gene TRBJ1-1; a weak D match, TRBD1 (5 bases). The CDR3 length is 12 residues. V was clipped by 2 bases and J by 5 bases, with 6 bases between them. The chain's CDR3 is CASSLRGTEAFF. The CDR3 DNA sequence: TGTGCCAGCAGTTTACGGGGGACTGAAGCTTTCTTT.

V and J are TRBV4-3 and TRBJ2-3; the D gene is possibly TRBD1 (6 bases). There are 16 residues in the CDR3. Trimming shortened V by 4 bases and J by 0 bases, and 14 bases separated the two germline ends. Germline V gives CDR1 LGHNA, CDR2 YSLEER. The CDR3 sequence: CASSLTGRTSTDTQYF. DNA of the CDR3: TGCGCCAGCAGCCTAACAGGGCGAACCAGCACAGATACGCAGTATTTT.

This chain joins TRBV5-6 and TRBJ2-2, with D tentatively TRBD2 (7 bases). Trimming left V 4 bases short and J 4 bases short, with 14 bases between. Germline-derived CDR1 and CDR2 are SGHDT and YYEEEE. The CDR3 is 15 residues long. CDR3 DNA sequence: TGTGCCAGCAGCAGGGGGACTACGCTCACCGGGGAGCTGTTTTTT. It codes for CASSRGTTLTGELFF.

This clone was found a few times. The V gene is TRBV4-3, the J gene TRBJ2-1, with TRBD2 identical over 7 bases. This CDR3 is built from 15 residues. Germline V gene sequence: CDR1 LGHNA, CDR2 YSLEER. Losses at the gene ends were 4 bases for V and 7 bases for J; bases not matched to a gene: 10. The CDR3 region has the DNA TGCGCCAGCAGCCCAAGGTCGCTAGCGGCTAATGAGCAGTTCTTC. Protein product: CASSPRSLAANEQFF.

This clone was found once. V usage is TRBV5-1 and J usage is TRBJ2-1; 13 bases align to TRBD2. V trimming: 4 bases; J trimming: 1 base; junction bases outside the gene matches: 5. This CDR3 contains 17 residues. The germline V gene encodes CDR1 SGHRS and CDR2 YFSETQ. Written as DNA, the CDR3 is TGCGCCAGCAGCCAGACTAGCGGGAGGCCGTCCTACAATGAGCAGTTCTTC. Amino acids: CASSQTSGRPSYNEQFF. Looking up the rest from reference TRBV5-1 and TRBJ2-1 gives the full variable domain: KAGVTQTPRYLIKTRGQQVTLSCSPISGHRSVSWYQQTPGQGLQFLFEYFSETQRNKGNFPGRFSGRQFSNSRSEMNVSTLELGDSALYLCASSQTSGRPSYNEQFFGPGTRLTVL.

The V gene is TRBV3-1 (or the pseudogene TRBV3-2), the J gene TRBJ1-2; no clear D. Germline-derived CDR1 and CDR2 are LGHDT and YNNKEL (reference sequence). V lost 4 bases to trimming and J lost 7 bases, with 13 bases between them. This CDR3 spans 13 amino acids. CDR3 region: CASSRLSEGGYTF. CDR3 coding DNA: TGTGCCAGCAGCCGTCTCAGTGAGGGTGGCTACACCTTC.

The genes are TRBV4-3 and TRBJ2-1, with 10 bases lining up with TRBD1. The length of the CDR3 is 15 residues. Germline CDR1 LGHNA, CDR2 YSLEER. V shed 0 bases and J 9 bases; nucleotides not matched to a gene: 5. The CDR3 nucleotides are TGCGCCAGCAGCCAAGATGGGACAGGGGTCGGTGAGCAGTTCTTC. It specifies CASSQDGTGVGEQFF.

The rearrangement links TRBV21-1 to TRBJ2-1; the table's D gene call, TRBD2, was not cross checked with the DNA. TRBV21-1 is assigned pseudogene status. The CDR3 consists of 14 residues. CDR3 bases: TGTGCCAGGATAGCGGGGGGGCCCGAAAATGAGCAGTTCTTC. The encoded protein is CARIAGGPENEQFF.

The table lists this clone with a count of one. The rearrangement joins TRBV7-9 to TRBJ2-5; TRBD2 is a possible D gene (5 bases). Trimming took off 1 base at V and 1 base at J, with 10 bases between the two ends. The germline V gene has CDR1 SEHNR and CDR2 FQNEAQ (reference sequence). The CDR3 runs 15 residues. The CDR3 sequence is CASSLVLRGQETQYF. CDR3 in DNA: TGTGCCAGCAGCTTAGTTCTTCGGGGCCAAGAGACCCAGTACTTC.

The chain couples TRBV30 to TRBJ1-1; 8 bases agree with TRBD1. The CDR3 consists of 13 residues. From germline, CDR1 is GTSNPN and CDR2 SVGIG (reference sequence). V lost 2 bases to trimming and J lost 3 bases; unmatched junction nucleotides: 2. The CDR3 region is CAWSQGAHTEAFF. CDR3 bases: TGTGCCTGGAGTCAGGGGGCGCACACTGAAGCTTTCTTT.